These T cell receptor beta chains were read from a single sample in a study of identical twins. TCRdb fed the 5' RACE reads into MiXCR, producing one record per CDR3 protein. The sample carries 300,000 or so distinct CDR3 sequences, more than 8% recorded once. A further study also used this sample, focusing on yellow fever vaccine responses in identical twins.

Sequenced input: CD8+ T cells sorted from blood. These receptors were obtained from a woman aged 18-35 years in good health. CDR3s include the opening cysteine and the closing phenylalanine or tryptophan. Each record gives: clone size, D gene, J gene, V gene, CDR3 protein, CDR3 DNA. The D gene is left open where the match is weak. Clone size appears in some rows only: once, few, many, or a class for an expanded clone.

>-|-|TRBJ2-5|TRBV7-9
CASSSRYQETQYF
TGTGCCAGCAGCTCGAGGTACCAAGAGACCCAGTACTTC
>-|-|TRBJ2-2|TRBV27
CASSLQRGGELFF
TGTGCCAGCAGTTTACAAAGGGGCGGGGAGCTGTTTTTT
>many|TRBD2|TRBJ2-1|TRBV10-3
CAISAGTSSYNEQFF
TGTGCCATCAGTGCCGGGACTAGCTCCTACAATGAGCAGTTCTTC
>many|-|TRBJ1-1|TRBV4-3
CASSQGPAGTEAFF
TGCGCCAGCAGCCAAGGACCAGCGGGAACTGAAGCTTTCTTT
>-|-|TRBJ2-5|TRBV7-8
CASSYPLRETQYF
TGTGCCAGCAGCTACCCGCTCAGAGAGACCCAGTACTTC
>many|TRBD2|TRBJ2-3|TRBV28
CACRGGRSTDTQYF
TGTGCCTGCCGCGGGGGGAGAAGCACAGATACGCAGTATTTT
>few|-|TRBJ1-6|TRBV27
CASSFSGVNSPLHF
TGTGCCAGCAGTTTTTCTGGCGTCAATTCACCCCTCCACTTT
>many|-|TRBJ1-1|TRBV12-3/TRBV12-4
CASSRVNTEAFF
TGTGCCAGCAGCCGGGTAAACACTGAAGCTTTCTTT
>many|-|TRBJ2-7|TRBV9
CASSVGVSSYEQYF
TGTGCCAGCAGCGTAGGGGTTAGCTCCTACGAGCAGTACTTC
>-|TRBD2|TRBJ2-5|TRBV10-1
CASSGKGTSGSRKTQYF
TGCGCCAGTTCGGGAAAGGGGACTAGCGGGAGCAGGAAGACCCAGTACTTC
>-|TRBD2|TRBJ2-7|TRBV5-4
CASSPSGIASYEQYF
TGTGCCAGCAGTCCTAGCGGGATTGCTTCCTACGAGCAGTACTTC
>few|TRBD2|TRBJ2-7|TRBV7-2
CASSLGLAILYEQYF
TGTGCCAGCAGCTTGGGACTAGCGATCCTCTACGAGCAGTACTTC
>many|-|TRBJ2-1|TRBV7-9
CASSWGGRETYNEQFF
TGTGCCAGCAGCTGGGGGGGCAGGGAGACCTACAATGAGCAGTTCTTC
>-|TRBD1|TRBJ2-3|TRBV7-2
CASSLSRGLRADTQYF
TGTGCCAGCAGCTTAAGCAGGGGGCTTCGCGCAGATACGCAGTATTTT
>few|TRBD2|TRBJ2-1|TRBV24-1
CATSDLKGGGLNEQFF
TGTGCCACCAGTGATTTAAAAGGCGGGGGACTCAATGAGCAGTTCTTC
>many|-|TRBJ2-3|TRBV29-1
CRERTGGADTQYF
TGCAGGGAAAGGACAGGAGGGGCAGATACGCAGTATTTT
>many|TRBD1|TRBJ2-7|TRBV4-2
CASSQGQGYLYEQYF
TGTGCCAGCAGCCAGGGACAGGGCTACCTCTACGAGCAGTACTTC
>few|-|TRBJ2-1|TRBV11-2
CASSLVPTALTMSINELGKFF
TGTGCCAGCAGCTTAGTCCCGACTGCTCTTACAATGAGCATTAACGAGCTTGGGAAGTTCTTC
>few|-|TRBJ2-7|TRBV7-2
CASSFPGPEQYF
TGTGCCAGCAGCTTCCCGGGACCCGAGCAGTACTTC
>many|-|TRBJ2-7|TRBV4-3
CASSQESYSLSYEQYF
TGCGCCAGCAGCCAAGAAAGCTATAGCCTTTCCTACGAGCAGTACTTC
>many|-|TRBJ1-2|TRBV29-1
CSVVTAVHGYTF
TGCAGCGTTGTTACCGCGGTCCATGGCTACACCTTC
>-|TRBD1|TRBJ1-6|TRBV11-2
CASSLEGTGNNSPLHF
TGTGCCAGCAGCTTAGAAGGGACAGGCAATAATTCACCCCTCCACTTT
>few|-|TRBJ2-7|TRBV12-3/TRBV12-4
CASSLAPRGHYEQYF
TGTGCCAGCAGTTTAGCCCCTCGGGGCCACTACGAGCAGTACTTC
>many|TRBD1|TRBJ2-7|TRBV5-5
CASSLSGQPYEQYF
TGTGCCAGCAGCTTGTCGGGACAGCCCTACGAGCAGTACTTC
>-|TRBD1|TRBJ2-1|TRBV2
CASRGDSSYNEQFF
TGTGCCAGCAGGGGGGACAGCTCCTACAATGAGCAGTTCTTC
>many|-|TRBJ2-7|TRBV14
CASTDRGGKNSEQYF
TGTGCCAGCACCGACCGCGGCGGGAAGAATAGCGAGCAGTACTTC
>-|TRBD1|TRBJ2-7|TRBV5-5
CASSLQRQGYEQYF
TGTGCCAGCAGCTTGCAGAGACAGGGGTACGAGCAGTACTTC
>many|TRBD2|TRBJ2-7|TRBV29-1
CSVTGLGYEQYF
TGCAGCGTTACCGGACTAGGCTACGAGCAGTACTTC
>few|-|TRBJ2-2|TRBV6-2/TRBV6-3
CASSYSVRGTGELFF
TGTGCCAGCAGTTACTCTGTCCGGGGGACCGGGGAGCTGTTTTTT
>-|-|TRBJ1-1|TRBV2
CASGAVWDMNTEAFF
TGTGCCAGCGGAGCTGTATGGGACATGAACACTGAAGCTTTCTTT
>few|TRBD2|TRBJ2-1|TRBV19
CASTISGGAYNEQFF
TGTGCCAGCACAATTAGCGGGGGGGCCTACAATGAGCAGTTCTTC
>-|TRBD2|TRBJ2-1|TRBV6-2/TRBV6-3
CASSGGTSGDNEQFF
TGTGCCAGCAGTGGGGGGACTAGCGGAGATAATGAGCAGTTCTTC
>-|-|TRBJ1-1|TRBV7-9
CASSLERGNTEAFF
TGTGCCAGCAGCTTAGAAAGGGGGAACACTGAAGCTTTCTTT
>-|TRBD1|TRBJ2-3|TRBV14
CASSQRQGPSTDTQYF
TGTGCCAGCAGCCAGAGACAGGGTCCTAGCACAGATACGCAGTATTTT
>-|-|TRBJ2-5|TRBV6-1
CASRGAGEETQYF
TGTGCCAGCCGGGGGGCAGGGGAAGAGACCCAGTACTTC
>few|-|TRBJ2-1|TRBV11-2
CASSSSRETDYNEQFF
TGTGCCAGCAGCTCCTCTCGGGAGACGGACTACAATGAGCAGTTCTTC
>-|TRBD1|TRBJ2-7|TRBV12-3/TRBV12-4
CAVSGDSPYEQYF
TGTGCAGTTTCTGGGGACAGCCCCTACGAGCAGTACTTC
>many|TRBD1|TRBJ2-7|TRBV12-3/TRBV12-4
CASSLGTGDEQYF
TGTGCCAGCAGTCTCGGGACAGGGGACGAGCAGTACTTC
>few|-|TRBJ2-7|TRBV7-2
CASSLVPGPYEQYF
TGTGCCAGCAGCTTAGTCCCGGGTCCCTACGAGCAGTACTTC
>many|-|TRBJ2-7|TRBV11-2
CASSSTAGEQYF
TGTGCCAGCAGCTCCACGGCGGGCGAGCAGTACTTC
>many|-|TRBJ1-2|TRBV29-1
CSASGQLYGYTF
TGCAGCGCAAGTGGACAGCTATATGGCTACACCTTC
>-|-|TRBJ2-7|TRBV7-9
CASSLAGQAYEQYF
TGTGCCAGCAGCTTAGCGGGGCAAGCATACGAGCAGTACTTC
>-|-|TRBJ2-3|TRBV2
CASLTEGTAGTDTQYF
TGTGCCAGTCTGACGGAGGGGACTGCCGGGACAGATACGCAGTATTTT
>few|TRBD1|TRBJ2-7|TRBV7-2
CASSFRDRDEQYF
TGTGCCAGCAGCTTTAGGGACAGGGACGAGCAGTACTTC
>-|TRBD2|TRBJ2-7|TRBV7-2
CASSLSRSSGYEQYF
TGTGCCAGCAGCTTAAGCCGTTCTAGCGGCTACGAGCAGTACTTC
>-|-|TRBJ2-7|TRBV6-1
CASSEALDSTYEQYF
TGTGCCAGCAGTGAAGCCCTGGACAGCACCTACGAGCAGTACTTC
>few|TRBD2|TRBJ2-1|TRBV19
CANPQASGIGRDEQFF
TGTGCCAACCCTCAGGCTAGCGGGATAGGTAGGGATGAGCAGTTCTTC
>few|-|TRBJ2-7|TRBV7-9
CASSLGQDPNYEQYF
TGTGCCAGCAGCTTAGGGCAGGACCCCAACTACGAGCAGTACTTC
>-|-|TRBJ2-1|TRBV6-5
CASSYLVEAGERQFF
TGTGCCAGCAGTTACTTGGTTGAAGCTGGGGAACGGCAGTTCTTC